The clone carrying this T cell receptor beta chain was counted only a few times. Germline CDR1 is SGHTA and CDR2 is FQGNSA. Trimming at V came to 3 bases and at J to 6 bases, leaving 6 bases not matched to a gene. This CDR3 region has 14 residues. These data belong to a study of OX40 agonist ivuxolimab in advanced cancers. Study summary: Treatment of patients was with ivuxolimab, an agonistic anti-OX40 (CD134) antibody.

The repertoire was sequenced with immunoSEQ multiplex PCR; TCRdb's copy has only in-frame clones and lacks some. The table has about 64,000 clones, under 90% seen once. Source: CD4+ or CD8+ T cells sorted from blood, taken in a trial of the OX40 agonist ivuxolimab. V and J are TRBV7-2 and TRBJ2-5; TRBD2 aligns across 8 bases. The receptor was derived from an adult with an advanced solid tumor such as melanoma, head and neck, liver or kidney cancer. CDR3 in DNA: TGTGCCAGCAGCTTGGACGGGGGGGAACAGACCCAGTACTTC. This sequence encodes CASSLDGGEQTQYF.